The 5 T cell receptor beta chains below were found in one sample sequenced in a study of T cell responses to AZD1222 COVID-19 vaccine. Produced via immunoSEQ multiplex PCR; TCRdb's table is partial and in-frame only. The sample lists roughly 150,000 clones, more than 70% seen once, with more than 5.5% in the top ten. Specimen: peripheral blood, collected on day 0 of AZD1222 vaccination. Receptors originate from an adult in good health.

The gene calls are TRBV27 and TRBJ2-2; D is perhaps TRBD1 (5 bases). The CDR3 is 17 residues long. CDR1 and CDR2 (germline): MNHEY, SMNVEV (reference sequence). V dropped 4 bases and J dropped 1 base, with 16 bases sitting between them. CDR3 amino acids: CASSSTPPRENTGELFF. CDR3 bases: TGTGCCAGCAGTTCCACCCCACCCAGGGAGAACACCGGGGAGCTGTTTTTT.

CDR3 in amino acids: CASSQGQGMQETQYF. For the CDR3, the DNA is TGTGCCAGCAGTCAGGGACAGGGGATGCAAGAGACCCAGTACTTC. The J gene is TRBJ2-5, the V gene TRBV28, with 10 nucleotides matching TRBD1. With V trimmed by 5 bases and J by 2 bases, 5 bases remained unmatched. This CDR3 comprises 15 residues. Germline V CDR1 and CDR2: MDHEN, SYDVKM.

This clone was recorded only once. The chain employs TRBV6-4 and TRBJ2-1, with D perhaps matching TRBD1 (6 bases). Trimming shortened V by 6 bases and J by 7 bases, and 19 bases separated the two germline ends. The CDR3 extends over 15 amino acids. CDR1 MRHNA and CDR2 SNTAGT come from the germline V gene. CDR3 region: CASSPRGQNVNEQFF. CDR3 nucleotides: TGTGCCAGCAGCCCAAGGGGACAAAACGTAAATGAGCAGTTCTTC.

This clone was detected only once. V usage is TRBV5-4 and J usage is TRBJ1-5; weak D call: TRBD1 (6 bases). V lost 0 bases and J lost 6, with 16 bases in between. This CDR3 is built from 16 residues. From germline, CDR1 is SGHNT and CDR2 YYREEE (reference sequence). CDR3 region: CASSLGGPGEGQPQHF. CDR3 DNA sequence: TGTGCCAGCAGCTTGGGAGGCCCAGGGGAGGGTCAGCCCCAGCATTTT.

The chain recombines TRBV18 with TRBJ2-2, with 11 bases identical to TRBD2. J gave up 0 bases and V 1 base, and 7 bases lay outside the gene matches. Germline V gene lookup returns CDR1 KGHSH and CDR2 LQKENI. CDR3 length equals 19 residues. The CDR3 DNA reads as TGTGCCAGCTCACCACTGATCGGGACTAGCGGCTCGAACACCGGGGAGCTGTTTTTT. Protein product: CASSPLIGTSGSNTGELFF.